The rows below give T cell receptor beta chains drawn from one sample of a study of blood T cells in healthy people across ages. TCRdb used MiXCR to reprocess the 5' RACE reads, holding one entry per CDR3 protein. The table records 1,500,000 or so distinct CDR3 sequences, about 42% of them present only once. The sample was blood. These receptors were obtained from a young woman in good health. The CDR3 runs from the conserved cysteine through the conserved F or W. A D gene is named only where the DNA matches it firmly. Clone size is shown for a subset of rows, as once, few, many or a class of expanded clone.

V gene: TRBV5-1
J gene: TRBJ2-4
CDR3 length: 19
clone size: few
D gene: TRBD2
CDR3 protein: CASSPGLAGPPGFKNIQYF
CDR3 DNA: TGCGCCAGCAGCCCGGGACTAGCGGGACCCCCGGGTTTCAAAAACATTCAGTACTTC

V gene: TRBV12-3/TRBV12-4
J gene: TRBJ2-3
CDR3 length: 15
clone size: few
D gene: TRBD2
CDR3 protein: CASGFGLAGGVTQYF
CDR3 DNA: TGTGCCAGCGGATTCGGACTAGCGGGCGGAGTTACGCAGTATTTT

V gene: TRBV30
J gene: TRBJ2-7
CDR3 length: 14
clone size: -
D gene: TRBD1
CDR3 protein: CAWTQGAIPYEQYF
CDR3 DNA: TGTGCCTGGACTCAGGGGGCTATTCCCTACGAGCAGTACTTC

V gene: TRBV7-9
J gene: TRBJ1-4
CDR3 length: 15
clone size: few
D gene: TRBD1
CDR3 protein: CASSLAGQGREKLFF
CDR3 DNA: TGTGCCAGCAGCTTAGCAGGACAGGGCCGTGAAAAACTGTTTTTT

V gene: TRBV19
J gene: TRBJ2-3
CDR3 length: 13
clone size: -
D gene: -
CDR3 protein: CASSDRRADTQYF
CDR3 DNA: TGTGCCAGTAGTGACAGGAGGGCAGATACGCAGTATTTT

V gene: TRBV9
J gene: TRBJ2-1
CDR3 length: 16
clone size: many
D gene: TRBD2
CDR3 protein: CASSVGASGVYNEQFF
CDR3 DNA: TGTGCCAGCAGCGTAGGCGCTAGCGGGGTCTACAATGAGCAGTTCTTC

V gene: TRBV13
J gene: TRBJ2-1
CDR3 length: 19
clone size: few
D gene: -
CDR3 protein: CASSLGSVGWIPTYNEQFF
CDR3 DNA: TGTGCCAGCAGCTTAGGATCGGTTGGGTGGATCCCAACCTACAATGAGCAGTTCTTC

V gene: TRBV24-1
J gene: TRBJ2-1
CDR3 length: 15
clone size: few
D gene: -
CDR3 protein: CATIHGIVTIGEQFF
CDR3 DNA: TGTGCCACCATCCATGGGATCGTGACAATCGGTGAGCAGTTCTTC

V gene: TRBV6-5
J gene: TRBJ2-7
CDR3 length: 15
clone size: -
D gene: TRBD2
CDR3 protein: CASTKPLALPFEQYF
CDR3 DNA: TGTGCCAGCACCAAACCACTAGCGCTCCCTTTCGAGCAGTACTTC

V gene: TRBV5-1
J gene: TRBJ2-7
CDR3 length: 12
clone size: few
D gene: -
CDR3 protein: CASSSDVTAQYF
CDR3 DNA: TGCGCCAGCAGCTCGGACGTAACGGCGCAGTACTTC

V gene: TRBV29-1
J gene: TRBJ1-4
CDR3 length: 13
clone size: many
D gene: -
CDR3 protein: CSVAGVGNEKLFF
CDR3 DNA: TGCAGCGTTGCCGGGGTCGGTAATGAAAAACTGTTTTTT

V gene: TRBV30
J gene: TRBJ2-7
CDR3 length: 14
clone size: -
D gene: -
CDR3 protein: CAWSGGGSSYEQYF
CDR3 DNA: TGTGCCTGGAGTGGTGGGGGGAGCTCCTACGAGCAGTACTTC

V gene: TRBV5-1
J gene: TRBJ2-5
CDR3 length: 15
clone size: -
D gene: TRBD2
CDR3 protein: CASSLGAGAGGEHYF
CDR3 DNA: TGCGCCAGCAGCTTGGGGGCGGGAGCCGGGGGTGAGCACTACTTC

V gene: TRBV6-6
J gene: TRBJ2-7
CDR3 length: 16
clone size: -
D gene: TRBD2
CDR3 protein: CASSYSPSGGYYEQYF
CDR3 DNA: TGTGCCAGCAGTTACTCTCCTAGCGGAGGCTACTACGAGCAGTACTTC

V gene: TRBV12-3/TRBV12-4
J gene: TRBJ1-2
CDR3 length: 12
clone size: many
D gene: -
CDR3 protein: CASSFDGYGYTF
CDR3 DNA: TGTGCCAGCAGTTTCGACGGCTATGGCTACACCTTC

V gene: TRBV7-2
J gene: TRBJ1-5
CDR3 length: 13
clone size: -
D gene: -
CDR3 protein: CASTSIGGQPQHF
CDR3 DNA: TGTGCCAGCACCTCGATCGGGGGTCAGCCCCAGCATTTT

V gene: TRBV28
J gene: TRBJ2-5
CDR3 length: 15
clone size: once
D gene: -
CDR3 protein: CASSSGTEPRETQYF
CDR3 DNA: TGTGCCAGCAGTTCCGGGACGGAACCACGAGAGACCCAGTACTTC

V gene: TRBV20-1
J gene: TRBJ1-5
CDR3 length: 13
clone size: -
D gene: TRBD1
CDR3 protein: CSAREQGWQPQHF
CDR3 DNA: TGCAGTGCTAGGGAACAGGGGTGGCAGCCCCAGCATTTT

V gene: TRBV27
J gene: TRBJ2-1
CDR3 length: 14
clone size: few
D gene: -
CDR3 protein: CASRERVTYNEQFF
CDR3 DNA: TGTGCCAGCAGAGAAAGGGTAACCTACAATGAGCAGTTCTTC

V gene: TRBV20-1
J gene: TRBJ2-7
CDR3 length: 13
clone size: -
D gene: -
CDR3 protein: CSARTVTSYEQYF
CDR3 DNA: TGCAGTGCTAGAACAGTCACTTCCTACGAGCAGTACTTC

V gene: TRBV28
J gene: TRBJ2-7
CDR3 length: 16
clone size: few
D gene: TRBD2
CDR3 protein: CASIPARREGSYEQYF
CDR3 DNA: TGTGCCAGCATTCCCGCACGGCGGGAGGGCTCCTACGAGCAGTACTTC

V gene: TRBV27
J gene: TRBJ2-7
CDR3 length: 14
clone size: few
D gene: TRBD1
CDR3 protein: CASSPRQGYHEQYF
CDR3 DNA: TGTGCCAGCAGTCCCAGACAGGGTTACCACGAGCAGTACTTC

V gene: TRBV7-6
J gene: TRBJ1-3
CDR3 length: 19
clone size: -
D gene: -
CDR3 protein: CASSLVRAETGSSGNTIYF
CDR3 DNA: TGTGCCAGCAGCTTAGTCCGGGCTGAGACAGGCTCCTCTGGAAACACCATATATTTT

V gene: TRBV12-3/TRBV12-4
J gene: TRBJ2-7
CDR3 length: 16
clone size: -
D gene: -
CDR3 protein: CASSLLAHGVSYEQYF
CDR3 DNA: TGTGCCAGCAGTTTATTGGCCCACGGGGTCTCCTACGAGCAGTACTTC

V gene: TRBV7-3
J gene: TRBJ1-1
CDR3 length: 13
clone size: -
D gene: -
CDR3 protein: CASSLTRDTEAFF
CDR3 DNA: TGTGCCAGCAGCTTAACTCGGGACACTGAAGCTTTCTTT

V gene: TRBV10-2
J gene: TRBJ2-4
CDR3 length: 15
clone size: -
D gene: -
CDR3 protein: CASSEEVIAKNIQYF
CDR3 DNA: TGCGCCAGCAGTGAGGAAGTGATAGCCAAAAACATTCAGTACTTC

V gene: TRBV18
J gene: TRBJ2-1
CDR3 length: 17
clone size: -
D gene: -
CDR3 protein: CASSPRGHLGSYNEQFF
CDR3 DNA: TGTGCCAGCTCACCGAGGGGACACCTTGGCTCCTACAATGAGCAGTTCTTC

V gene: TRBV7-9
J gene: TRBJ2-1
CDR3 length: 18
clone size: many
D gene: TRBD1
CDR3 protein: CASSLGGGGMVIYNEQFF
CDR3 DNA: TGTGCCAGCAGCTTAGGAGGGGGCGGAATGGTAATTTACAATGAGCAGTTCTTC

V gene: TRBV28
J gene: TRBJ1-4
CDR3 length: 14
clone size: -
D gene: -
CDR3 protein: CASRREQGYEKLFF
CDR3 DNA: TGTGCCAGCAGGCGAGAACAGGGTTATGAAAAACTGTTTTTT

V gene: TRBV28
J gene: TRBJ1-1
CDR3 length: 16
clone size: -
D gene: -
CDR3 protein: CASSLWPSQMNTEAFF
CDR3 DNA: TGTGCCAGCAGTTTATGGCCCTCACAAATGAACACTGAAGCTTTCTTT

V gene: TRBV7-3
J gene: TRBJ2-1
CDR3 length: 15
clone size: -
D gene: TRBD1
CDR3 protein: CASSSTGTDYNEQFF
CDR3 DNA: TGTGCCAGCAGCTCAACAGGGACAGATTACAATGAGCAGTTCTTC

V gene: TRBV28
J gene: TRBJ2-4
CDR3 length: 17
clone size: few
D gene: -
CDR3 protein: CASSSIGTWVAKNIQYF
CDR3 DNA: TGTGCCAGCAGTTCCATCGGGACATGGGTAGCCAAAAACATTCAGTACTTC

V gene: TRBV2
J gene: TRBJ2-2
CDR3 length: 15
clone size: -
D gene: TRBD1
CDR3 protein: CASRTGGADTGELFF
CDR3 DNA: TGTGCCAGCAGGACAGGGGGCGCCGACACCGGGGAGCTGTTTTTT

V gene: TRBV5-1
J gene: TRBJ2-3
CDR3 length: 16
clone size: few
D gene: -
CDR3 protein: CASSLEGGPSTDTQYF
CDR3 DNA: TGCGCCAGCAGCCTCGAGGGGGGGCCAAGCACAGATACGCAGTATTTT

V gene: TRBV7-2
J gene: TRBJ2-3
CDR3 length: 16
clone size: many
D gene: TRBD2
CDR3 protein: CASSSPGGGFVDTQYF
CDR3 DNA: TGTGCCAGCAGCTCCCCCGGCGGGGGATTTGTAGATACGCAGTATTTT

V gene: TRBV20-1
J gene: TRBJ1-1
CDR3 length: 14
clone size: -
D gene: TRBD1
CDR3 protein: CSAREGTDNTEAFF
CDR3 DNA: TGCAGTGCTAGAGAGGGGACAGACAACACTGAAGCTTTCTTT

V gene: TRBV7-9
J gene: TRBJ2-3
CDR3 length: 16
clone size: -
D gene: -
CDR3 protein: CASSSGGRGPTDTQYF
CDR3 DNA: TGTGCCAGCAGCTCCGGTGGGCGGGGGCCCACAGATACGCAGTATTTT

V gene: TRBV30
J gene: TRBJ2-7
CDR3 length: 11
clone size: -
D gene: -
CDR3 protein: CALGGLYEQYF
CDR3 DNA: TGTGCCTTGGGAGGACTGTACGAGCAGTACTTC

V gene: TRBV12-3/TRBV12-4
J gene: TRBJ1-6
CDR3 length: 16
clone size: few
D gene: TRBD1
CDR3 protein: CASSFNGDRVNSPLHF
CDR3 DNA: TGTGCCAGCAGTTTTAACGGAGACAGGGTTAATTCACCCCTCCACTTT

V gene: TRBV20-1
J gene: TRBJ2-2
CDR3 length: 16
clone size: few
D gene: -
CDR3 protein: CSARDLKAMGTGELFF
CDR3 DNA: TGCAGTGCTAGAGATCTGAAGGCTATGGGCACCGGGGAGCTGTTTTTT